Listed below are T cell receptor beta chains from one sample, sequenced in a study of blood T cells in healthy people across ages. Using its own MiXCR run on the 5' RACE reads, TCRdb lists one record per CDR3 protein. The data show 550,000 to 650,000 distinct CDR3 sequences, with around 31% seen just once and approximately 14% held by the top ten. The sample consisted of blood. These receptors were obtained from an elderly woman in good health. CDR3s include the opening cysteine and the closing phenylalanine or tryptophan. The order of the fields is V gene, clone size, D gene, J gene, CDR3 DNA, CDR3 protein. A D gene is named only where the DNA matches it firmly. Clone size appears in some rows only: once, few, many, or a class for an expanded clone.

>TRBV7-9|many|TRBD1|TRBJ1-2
TGTGCCAGCAGCTCCTGGACAGGCCCAAGGGGCTGGTACACCTTC
CASSSWTGPRGWYTF
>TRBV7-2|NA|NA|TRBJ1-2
TGTGCCAGCAGCTTAGGGTTTGCAGGGGACGGCTATGGCTACACCTTC
CASSLGFAGDGYGYTF
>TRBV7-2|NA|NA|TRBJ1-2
TGTGCCAGCGGTTTAGGGGGGGCGTACTATGGCTACACCTTT
CASGLGGAYYGYTF
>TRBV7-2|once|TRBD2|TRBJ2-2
TGTGCCAGCAGCTTTAGGTTCCGGACTAGTACCGGGGAGCGGTTTTTT
CASSFRFRTSTGERFF
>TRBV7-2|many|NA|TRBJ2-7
TGTGCCAGCAGCTTAGCAGGGAGCCACGAGCAGTACTTC
CASSLAGSHEQYF
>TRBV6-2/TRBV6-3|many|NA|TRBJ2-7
TGTGCCAGCACCTTTACACCGTTGACCTACGAGCAGTACTTC
CASTFTPLTYEQYF
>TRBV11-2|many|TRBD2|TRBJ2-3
TGTGCCAGCAGCTACGGACTAGCGGGGGGCTTAGGAGATACGCAGTATTTT
CASSYGLAGGLGDTQYF
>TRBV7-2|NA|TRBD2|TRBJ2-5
TGTGCCAGCAGCATTAGCGGGGCAACCAGGGAGACCCAGTACTTC
CASSISGATRETQYF
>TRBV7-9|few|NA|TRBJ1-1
TGTGCCAGCAGCGGGGGGAGGGTTGAAGCTTTCTTT
CASSGGRVEAFF
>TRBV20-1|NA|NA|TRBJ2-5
TGCAGTGCCGTTCGACGGGGCGAAGAGACCCAGTACTTC
CSAVRRGEETQYF
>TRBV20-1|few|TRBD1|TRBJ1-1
TGCAGTGCTAGAGATTCCCAGGGGGCCCTCTCTGAAGCTTTCTTT
CSARDSQGALSEAFF
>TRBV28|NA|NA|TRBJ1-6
TGTGCCAGCAGTTCCCGGACCCGAGCATCCTATAATTCACCCCTCCACTTT
CASSSRTRASYNSPLHF
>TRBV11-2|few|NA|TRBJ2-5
TGTGCCAGCAGCCGAAGGGGTTTACAGGAGATCCAGTACTTC
CASSRRGLQEIQYF
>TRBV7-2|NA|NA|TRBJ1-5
TGTGCCAGCAGCCCCTCCCGACAGGTTAGCAATCAGCCCCAGCATTTT
CASSPSRQVSNQPQHF
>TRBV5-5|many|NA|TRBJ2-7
TGTGCCAGCAGCTCGAGGATAACTTCTAGCTCCTACGAGCAGTACTTC
CASSSRITSSSYEQYF
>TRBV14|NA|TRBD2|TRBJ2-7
TGTGCCAGCAGCTGGCGGGCTAGCGGGGGCAATGAGCAGTACTTC
CASSWRASGGNEQYF
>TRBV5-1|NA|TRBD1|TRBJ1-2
TGCACCAGCAGCTCCGACAGGGTAGAAGGCTACACCTTC
CTSSSDRVEGYTF
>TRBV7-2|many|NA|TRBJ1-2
TGTGCCAGCAGCCAACCCTCCGGGGTGCGTGGCTACACCTTC
CASSQPSGVRGYTF
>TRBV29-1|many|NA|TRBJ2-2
TGCAGCGTCGGGGAGGTTGGAACCGGGGAGCTGTTTTTT
CSVGEVGTGELFF
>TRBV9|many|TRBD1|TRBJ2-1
TGTGCCAGCAGCGCCCGGGACAGGGTAGACAATGAGCAGTTCTTC
CASSARDRVDNEQFF
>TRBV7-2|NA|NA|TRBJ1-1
TGTGCCAGCAGTTGGGGAAGTTTGGTGGGAAACACTGAAGCTTTCTTT
CASSWGSLVGNTEAFF
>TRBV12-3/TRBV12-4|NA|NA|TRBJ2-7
TGTGCCAGCACTACCCGGGAGAGCCCCGACGAGCAGTACTTC
CASTTRESPDEQYF
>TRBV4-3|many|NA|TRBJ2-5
TGCGCCAGCAGCCAAGAGTTGGGGGAGACCCAGTACTTC
CASSQELGETQYF
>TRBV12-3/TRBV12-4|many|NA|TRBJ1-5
TGTGCCAGCAGGTTAAGCGGAGGGTGGAGCAATCAGCCCCAGCATTTT
CASRLSGGWSNQPQHF
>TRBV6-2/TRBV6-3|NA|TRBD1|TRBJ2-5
TGTGCCAGCAGTACCGAGACAGGGGCCCTGCTGTTCCAGGAGACCCAGTACTTC
CASSTETGALLFQETQYF
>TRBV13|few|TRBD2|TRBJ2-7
TGTGCCAGCAGCCAAACTAGCGGTGACTCCTACGAGCAGTACTTC
CASSQTSGDSYEQYF
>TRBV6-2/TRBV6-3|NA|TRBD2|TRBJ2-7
TGTGCCAGCAGTTACTTACTCGGGACTAGCGCTGCCGAGCAGTACTTC
CASSYLLGTSAAEQYF